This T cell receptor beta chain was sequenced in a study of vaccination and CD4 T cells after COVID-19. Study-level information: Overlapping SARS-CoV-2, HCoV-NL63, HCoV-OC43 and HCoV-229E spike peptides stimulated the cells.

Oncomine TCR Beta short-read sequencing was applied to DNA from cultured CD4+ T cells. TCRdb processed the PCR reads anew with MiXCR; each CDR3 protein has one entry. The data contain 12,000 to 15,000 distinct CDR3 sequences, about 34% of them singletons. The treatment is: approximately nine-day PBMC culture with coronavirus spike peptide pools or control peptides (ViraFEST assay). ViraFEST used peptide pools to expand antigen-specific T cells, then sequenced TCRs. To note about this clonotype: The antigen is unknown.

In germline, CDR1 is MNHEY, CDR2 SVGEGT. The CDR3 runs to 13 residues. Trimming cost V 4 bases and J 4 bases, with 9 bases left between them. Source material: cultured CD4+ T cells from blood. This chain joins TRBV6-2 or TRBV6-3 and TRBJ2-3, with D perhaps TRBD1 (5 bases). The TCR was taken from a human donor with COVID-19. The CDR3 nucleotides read TGTGCCAGCAGTTGGCCCAGGGCAGATACGCAGTATTTT. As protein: CASSWPRADTQYF.